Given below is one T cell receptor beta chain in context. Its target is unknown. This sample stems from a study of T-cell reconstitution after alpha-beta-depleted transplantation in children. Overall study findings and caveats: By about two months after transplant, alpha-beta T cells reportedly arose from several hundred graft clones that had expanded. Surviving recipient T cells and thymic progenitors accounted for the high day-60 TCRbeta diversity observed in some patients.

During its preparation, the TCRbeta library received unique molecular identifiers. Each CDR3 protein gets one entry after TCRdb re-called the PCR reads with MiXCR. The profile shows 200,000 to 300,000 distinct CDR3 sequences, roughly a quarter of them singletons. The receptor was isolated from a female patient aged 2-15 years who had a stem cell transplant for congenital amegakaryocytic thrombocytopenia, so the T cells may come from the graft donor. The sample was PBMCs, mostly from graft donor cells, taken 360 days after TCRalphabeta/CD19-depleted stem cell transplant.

CDR3 DNA sequence: TGTGCCAGCAGTTTCGGTGCGACCCCGAACACCGGGGAGCTGTTTTTT. It codes for CASSFGATPNTGELFF. This chain uses TRBV28 with TRBJ2-2, with D unclear. This CDR3 comprises 16 residues. V lost 3 bases and J lost 0, with 11 bases in between. Germline CDR1 reads MDHEN; CDR2 reads SYDVKM.